This TCR beta chain derives from a study of blood T cells in healthy people across ages. The V gene's germline CDR1 is LGHDT and CDR2 YNNKEL (reference sequence). V lost 4 bases to trimming and J lost 5 bases, with 21 bases between them. The CDR3 runs to 17 residues. General study findings and limits: Estimates based on one million T cells were treated as lower bounds. Measured against age, TCR beta diversity per million T cells decreased in a roughly linear manner. CMV status of donors was not determined, possibly confounding expanded clonotype changes.

Primers used in a second PCR of about 7 to 12 cycles were a sample-barcoded 5' primer and a J-beta primer mix. Each CDR3 protein is one row after TCRdb ran MiXCR on the 5' RACE reads. The sample has hundreds of thousands of distinct CDR3 sequences, around 45% seen once. This clonotype showed up just a few times. What it binds is not known. This clonotype originated in a man aged 60 to 75 in good health. This chain links TRBV3-1 with TRBJ2-1, with D tentatively TRBD2 (7 bases). The sequencing input was blood. The CDR3 reads CASSLLSGTTRNNEQFF. The CDR3 bases are TGTGCCAGCAGCCTACTCAGCGGGACAACCCGCAACAATGAGCAGTTCTTC.